This TCR beta chain was recovered during a study of T cells after yellow fever vaccination. One entry per CDR3 protein, called by TCRdb with MiXCR from the 5' RACE reads. This table holds about 550,000 distinct CDR3 sequences, 19% found once. Germline assignment: CDR1 SGHDN and CDR2 FVKESK. The V end was cut by 2 bases, the J end by 0 bases, with 14 bases between. The CDR3 extends over 16 amino acids. The starting material was PBMCs, obtained 15 days after the yellow fever booster vaccination. The V gene is TRBV14, the J gene TRBJ2-7; D unclear. This clonotype originated in a man aged 25-40 years who received the YFV17D yellow fever vaccine. CDR3 protein: CASSQPCRLVSYEQYF. As DNA, the CDR3 is TGTGCCAGCAGCCAACCCTGCCGGCTAGTCTCCTACGAGCAGTACTTC.